Below are 29 T cell receptor beta chains sequenced from a single sample in a study of identical twins. TCRdb analysed the 5' RACE reads with MiXCR anew, one entry per CDR3 protein. The repertoire consists of 300,000 or so distinct CDR3 sequences, with roughly 9.8% occurring once and the leading ten covering approximately 6.5%. The data were also submitted as part of a second study, on yellow fever vaccine responses in identical twins.

The sequenced material came from CD8+ T cells sorted from blood. The receptors here all came from a woman aged 18 to 35 in good health.

This clonotype came up many times. The chain carries TRBV10-3 and TRBJ2-7; the D gene is possibly TRBD2 (5 bases). In germline, CDR1 is ENHRY, CDR2 SYGVKD. V shed 7 bases and J shed 7 bases, with 17 bases lying between them. This CDR3 is 13 amino acids long. CDR3 residues: CAIKNGLGDEQYF. In DNA form, the CDR3 reads TGTGCCATCAAGAACGGGCTGGGAGATGAGCAGTACTTC.

As to this clonotype: Possible read error: a much larger clone is one base away. This rearrangement joins TRBV7-9 to TRBJ2-7, with a tentative D call TRBD1 (6 bases). CDR1 SEHNR and CDR2 FQNEAQ come from the germline V gene (reference sequence). Trimming cost V 4 bases and J 1 base, with 8 bases left between them. This CDR3 spans 13 amino acids. The CDR3 nucleotides are TGTGCCAGCAGCTCCGACAGGTCCTACGAGCAGTACTTC. Amino acids: CASSSDRSYEQYF.

This clonotype has only a few counts. The rearrangement uses TRBV4-1 and TRBJ1-1, with D uncertain. The germline gives CDR1 MGHRA, CDR2 YSYEKL. The V and J ends lost 4 bases and 5 bases respectively, with 5 bases between them. The CDR3 contains 11 residues. The CDR3 coding sequence is TGCGCCAGCAGCCCCGAAACTGAAGCTTTCTTT. It is translated as CASSPETEAFF.

This clonotype was recorded at least ten times. This chain joins TRBV7-2 and TRBJ2-7, with D unclear. V dropped 4 bases and J dropped 4 bases, with 11 bases sitting between them. Germline-derived CDR1 and CDR2 are SGHTA and FQGNSA. The CDR3 sequence is 13 residues long. CDR3 sequence (DNA): TGTGCCAGCAGCTCTAACCGATTATACGAGCAGTACTTC. Translated, it gives CASSSNRLYEQYF.

This clonotype showed up many times. V gene TRBV9 combines with J gene TRBJ2-1, with 8 positions matching TRBD1. The junction had 6 bases not matched to a gene; V was cut back by 4 bases and J by 9 bases. The CDR3 length is 13 residues. CDR1 is SGDLS and CDR2 is YYNGEE in the germline V gene. The CDR3 loop is CASSLQGGGEQFF. The CDR3 nucleotides are TGTGCCAGCAGCTTACAGGGGGGTGGTGAGCAGTTCTTC.

The chain carries TRBV7-3 and TRBJ2-2; D not resolved. V was shortened by 5 bases and J by 0 bases, with 10 bases between the two germline ends. The CDR3 runs to 15 residues. Germline V lookup: CDR1 SGHTA, CDR2 FQGTGA. CDR3 nucleotides: TGTGCCAGCAGCCCAATGGTGCCGAACACCGGGGAGCTGTTTTTT. Its protein is CASSPMVPNTGELFF.

Notes on this clonotype: The conserved phenylalanine or tryptophan normally closing the CDR3 is absent here, so this likely arose from a read error. The chain uses TRBV27 and TRBJ2-7, with a weak D call TRBD1 (5 bases). Germline lookup yields CDR1 MNHEY and CDR2 SMNVEV (reference sequence). The CDR3 is 13 residues long. The V end lost 6 bases, the J end lost 0 bases, and 9 bases lay between the germline ends. The CDR3 coding sequence is TGTGCCAGCAGCCTGACAGTCTCCTACGAGCAGTACCTC. Translating it yields CASSLTVSYEQYL.

J is TRBJ2-5 and V is TRBV5-4, with 8 bases aligning to TRBD1. The CDR3 is 14 residues long. With V trimmed by 3 bases and J by 5 bases, 6 bases remained unmatched. Germline V gives CDR1 SGHNT, CDR2 YYREEE (reference sequence). In DNA, the CDR3 is TGTGCCAGCAGCTGGGACAGGAGGGATGAGACCCAGTACTTC. It is translated as CASSWDRRDETQYF.

This clonotype was detected a few times. The rearrangement joins TRBV28 to TRBJ2-7; possible D gene TRBD1, 5 bases. Looked up from germline, CDR1 is MDHEN and CDR2 is SYDVKM. The CDR3 is made up of 15 amino acids. V was shortened by 3 bases and J by 4 bases, with 16 bases between the two germline ends. Here the CDR3 reads CASSLWQGMFYEQYF. CDR3 DNA: TGTGCCAGCAGTTTGTGGCAGGGTATGTTTTACGAGCAGTACTTC.

CDR3 DNA: TGTGCCAGCAGCCCTACAGGGGGCCAAAGAACAGATACGCAGTATTTT. Its translation: CASSPTGGQRTDTQYF. The rearrangement uses TRBV7-9 and TRBJ2-3; 9 bases map to TRBD1. CDR1 is SEHNR and CDR2 is FQNEAQ in the germline V gene (reference sequence). The CDR3 consists of 16 residues. V lost 5 bases and J lost 3; bases outside the gene matches: 9.

The chain employs TRBV7-9 and TRBJ2-1; tentatively, D is TRBD1 or TRBD2 (6 bases each). This CDR3 is 17 amino acids long. From germline, CDR1 is SEHNR and CDR2 FQNEAQ (reference sequence). Between the trimmed V and J ends, which lost 5 bases and 6 bases, there was a span of 23 bases. The CDR3 nucleotides read TGTGCCAGCAGCCTACTCCAACAGGAACAGGGAGGCAATGAGCAGTTCTTC. It translates to CASSLLQQEQGGNEQFF.

V gene TRBV13 combines with J gene TRBJ2-7, with TRBD2 as a possible D gene (6 bases). The CDR3 sequence is 16 residues long. Trimming stripped 4 bases from V and 1 base from J, with 17 bases between. The germline CDR1 and CDR2 sequences are PRHDT and FYEKMQ (reference sequence). CDR3 sequence: CASSSLVGSGSYEQYF. Here the CDR3 DNA reads TGTGCCAGCAGCTCGCTAGTCGGGAGTGGGTCCTACGAGCAGTACTTC.

This clonotype was recorded only once. The chain uses TRBV3-1 and TRBJ2-7; 7 nucleotides line up with TRBD1. Germline loops: CDR1 LGHDT, CDR2 YNNKEL (reference sequence). The V gene end was trimmed by 11 bases and the J gene end by 0 bases; junction bases not matched to a gene: 19. This CDR3 spans 17 amino acids. Here the CDR3 DNA reads TGTGCCTCCACCCTCGGGCCGGGACAGAGAAGCTCCTACGAGCAGTACTTC. It encodes CASTLGPGQRSSYEQYF.

The CDR3 here is CASSYRDGEQFF. The CDR3 nucleotides are TGTGCCAGCAGCTACAGGGATGGTGAGCAGTTCTTC. The V and J genes are TRBV11-2 and TRBJ2-1; a weak D match, TRBD1 (6 bases). The CDR3 runs to 12 residues. From germline, CDR1 is SGHAT and CDR2 FQNNGV. V shed 4 bases and J shed 9 bases, with 10 bases lying between them.

This clonotype was recorded many times. V is TRBV27 and J is TRBJ2-7; the D gene is possibly TRBD2 (6 bases). Germline loops: CDR1 MNHEY, CDR2 SMNVEV (reference sequence). The V and J ends lost 4 bases and 0 bases respectively, with 13 bases between them. The CDR3 loop spans 15 amino acids. The CDR3 loop reads CASSSGTVTSYEQYF. DNA of the CDR3: TGTGCCAGCAGTTCCGGGACTGTTACCTCCTACGAGCAGTACTTC.

This clonotype was observed at least ten times. This CDR3 reads CASSPTGFFEQYF. The CDR3 region has the DNA TGTGCCAGCAGCCCGACAGGGTTCTTCGAGCAGTACTTC. The chain joins TRBV7-9 to TRBJ2-7; 7 bases are shared with TRBD1. The germline gives CDR1 SEHNR, CDR2 FQNEAQ (reference sequence). The CDR3 has 13 residues. The V segment lost 5 bases and the J segment 6 bases; nucleotides outside the gene matches: 7.

The chain recombines TRBV7-3 with TRBJ2-2, with 9 nucleotides matching TRBD2. This CDR3 has 16 amino acids. The V gene's germline CDR1 is SGHTA and CDR2 FQGTGA. Unmatched junction bases numbered 8, after V lost 2 bases and J lost 7 bases. The CDR3 protein is CASSLPSGADLGELFF. CDR3 DNA: TGTGCCAGCAGCTTACCTAGCGGGGCGGATCTCGGGGAGCTGTTTTTT.

There are many counts of this clonotype. The rearrangement uses TRBV7-3 and TRBJ2-1; 12 bases are shared with TRBD2. Trimming at V came to 4 bases and at J to 7 bases, leaving 11 bases not matched to a gene. The CDR3 contains 17 residues. In germline, CDR1 is SGHTA, CDR2 FQGTGA. The CDR3 DNA reads TGTGCCAGCAGCTCGGGAGCACTAGCGGGGGGTAGGAATGAGCAGTTCTTC. As protein: CASSSGALAGGRNEQFF.

This clonotype came up many times. The chain has TRBV5-1 and TRBJ1-5; perhaps TRBD1 as D (6 bases). The CDR3 consists of 15 residues. The germline CDR1 and CDR2 sequences are SGHRS and YFSETQ. The V end lost 4 bases, the J end lost 0 bases, and 11 bases lay between the germline ends. The CDR3 loop is CASSPEGGSNQPQHF. The CDR3 bases are TGCGCCAGCAGCCCCGAGGGGGGTAGCAATCAGCCCCAGCATTTT.

This clonotype was observed many times. The chain's CDR3 is CASSSATSGVNDEQFF. In DNA form, the CDR3 reads TGCGCCAGCAGCTCGGCAACTAGCGGGGTTAACGATGAGCAGTTCTTC. The chain is built from TRBV5-1 and TRBJ2-1; 10 bases map to TRBD2. V trimming: 3 bases; J trimming: 8 bases; junction bases outside the gene matches: 11. From germline, CDR1 is SGHRS and CDR2 YFSETQ. The CDR3 is made up of 16 amino acids.

This clonotype was detected only a few times. The V call is TRBV6-5, the J call TRBJ2-2; 8 bases match TRBD2. J gave up 3 bases and V 1 base, and 4 bases lay outside the gene matches. This CDR3 is 16 amino acids long. The germline V gene encodes CDR1 MNHEY and CDR2 SVGAGI. CDR3 region: CASSYWAAGDTGELFF. For the CDR3, the DNA is TGTGCCAGCAGTTACTGGGCAGCGGGGGACACCGGGGAGCTGTTTTTT.

This chain connects TRBV3-1 to TRBJ1-2; 8 positions agree with TRBD1. Trimming cost V 3 bases and J 2 bases; bases outside gene matches: 11. The CDR3 loop spans 17 amino acids. Germline loops: CDR1 LGHDT, CDR2 YNNKEL (reference sequence). DNA of the CDR3: TGTGCCAGCAGCCATGTCGACAGGGGAAGAGGGAACTATGGCTACACCTTC. Amino acid sequence: CASSHVDRGRGNYGYTF.

The CDR3 DNA reads TGTGCCAGCAGGTACCCAGGGATTTACGAGCAGTACTTC. This encodes CASRYPGIYEQYF. V is TRBV14 and J is TRBJ2-7; perhaps TRBD1 as D (5 bases). V gave up 6 bases and J gave up 4 bases, with 13 bases separating them. The CDR3 consists of 13 residues. Germline CDR1 is SGHDN and CDR2 is FVKESK.

The chain links TRBV28 to TRBJ1-1; TRBD1 might be the D (5 bases). The V end lost 5 bases, the J end lost 11 bases, and 21 bases lay between the germline ends. Per the germline V gene, CDR1 is MDHEN and CDR2 is SYDVKM. The CDR3 runs to 14 residues. CDR3: CASSIPGPLSEAFF. CDR3 coding DNA: TGTGCCAGCAGTATACCGGGACCTCTCTCGGAGGCTTTCTTT.

The chain recombines TRBV7-8 with TRBJ2-7; D gene ambiguous. There are 16 residues in the CDR3. The germline V gene has CDR1 SGHVS and CDR2 FQNEAQ. The ends were cut back, 2 bases at V and 3 bases at J, with 17 bases in the middle. The CDR3 coding sequence is TGTGCCAGCAGCTTATTCGACCGGCAGAGCTTCTACGAGCAGTACTTC. Its protein product is CASSLFDRQSFYEQYF.

This clonotype was seen only a few times. The chain combines TRBV20-1 with TRBJ2-1; maybe TRBD1 (5 bases). The CDR3 has 15 amino acids. Germline CDR1 is DFQATT and CDR2 is SNEGSKA (reference sequence). V was clipped by 0 bases and J by 2 bases, with 11 bases between them. CDR3 loop: CSARDGVRAYNEQFF. CDR3 nucleotide sequence: TGCAGTGCTAGAGATGGCGTCAGGGCCTACAATGAGCAGTTCTTC.

This clonotype showed up just a few times. The chain has TRBV20-1 and TRBJ1-5; D perhaps matches TRBD1 (5 bases). This CDR3 has 15 residues. The V gene lost 0 bases and the J gene lost 2 bases, with 11 bases spanning the gap. Per germline, CDR1 DFQATT and CDR2 SNEGSKA (reference sequence). The CDR3 is CSARDPGEGNQPQHF. Written as DNA, the CDR3 is TGCAGTGCTAGAGATCCGGGGGAGGGCAATCAGCCCCAGCATTTT.

This chain links TRBV20-1 with TRBJ1-2; maybe TRBD1 (6 bases). In germline, CDR1 is DFQATT, CDR2 SNEGSKA (reference sequence). Trimming removed 0 bases from V and 2 bases from J, with 13 bases in between. This CDR3 spans 15 amino acids. CDR3 sequence reads: CSARDPGGRNYGYTF. CDR3 DNA sequence: TGCAGTGCTAGAGATCCGGGGGGCAGGAACTATGGCTACACCTTC.

This clonotype turned up a few times. V and J are TRBV11-2 and TRBJ2-1; 7 nucleotides line up with TRBD2. The CDR3 covers 13 residues. The germline V gene encodes CDR1 SGHAT and CDR2 FQNNGV. V lost 5 bases, J lost 13 bases, and 11 bases stayed unmatched. CDR3 nucleotides: TGTGCCAGCAGCGGACTAGGACGGGATCAACAGTTCTTC. It translates to CASSGLGRDQQFF. Looking up the rest from reference TRBV11-2 and TRBJ2-1 gives the full variable domain: EAGVAQSPRYKIIEKRQSVAFWCNPISGHATLYWYQQILGQGPKLLIQFQNNGVVDDSQLPKDRFSAERLKGVDSTLKIQPAKLEDSAVYLCASSGLGRDQQFFGPGTRLTVL.